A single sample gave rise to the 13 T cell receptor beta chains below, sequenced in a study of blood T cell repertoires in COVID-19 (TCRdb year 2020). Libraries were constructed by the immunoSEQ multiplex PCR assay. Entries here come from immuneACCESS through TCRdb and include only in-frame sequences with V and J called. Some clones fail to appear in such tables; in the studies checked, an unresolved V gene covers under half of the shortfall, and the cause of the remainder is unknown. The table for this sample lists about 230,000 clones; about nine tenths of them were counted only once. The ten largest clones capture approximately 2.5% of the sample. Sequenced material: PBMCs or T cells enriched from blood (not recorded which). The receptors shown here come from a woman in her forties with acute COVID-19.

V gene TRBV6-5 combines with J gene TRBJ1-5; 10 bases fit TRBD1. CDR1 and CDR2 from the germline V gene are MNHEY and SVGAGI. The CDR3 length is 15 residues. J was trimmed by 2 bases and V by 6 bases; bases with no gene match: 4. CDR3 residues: CASRTGGNGNQPQHF. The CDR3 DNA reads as TGTGCCAGCAGGACAGGGGGCAACGGCAATCAGCCCCAGCATTTT.

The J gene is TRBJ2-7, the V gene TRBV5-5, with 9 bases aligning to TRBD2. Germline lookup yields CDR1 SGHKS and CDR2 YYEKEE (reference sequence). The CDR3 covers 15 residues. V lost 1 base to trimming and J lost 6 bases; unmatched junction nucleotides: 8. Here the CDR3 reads CASSLTTSGLGEQYF. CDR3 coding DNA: TGTGCCAGCAGCTTGACGACTAGCGGCTTGGGCGAGCAGTACTTC.

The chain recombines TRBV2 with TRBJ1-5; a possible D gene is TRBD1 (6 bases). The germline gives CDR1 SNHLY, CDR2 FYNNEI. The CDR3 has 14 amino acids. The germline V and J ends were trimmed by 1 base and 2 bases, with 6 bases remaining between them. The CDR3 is CASSEGQGNQPQHF. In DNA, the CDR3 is TGTGCCAGCAGTGAAGGACAGGGCAATCAGCCCCAGCATTTT.

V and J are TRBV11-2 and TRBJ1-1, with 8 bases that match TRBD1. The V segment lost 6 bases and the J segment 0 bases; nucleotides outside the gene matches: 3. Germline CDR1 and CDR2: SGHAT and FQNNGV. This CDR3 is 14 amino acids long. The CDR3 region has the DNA TGTGCCAGCAGACGGACAGGGATGAACACTGAAGCTTTCTTT. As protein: CASRRTGMNTEAFF.

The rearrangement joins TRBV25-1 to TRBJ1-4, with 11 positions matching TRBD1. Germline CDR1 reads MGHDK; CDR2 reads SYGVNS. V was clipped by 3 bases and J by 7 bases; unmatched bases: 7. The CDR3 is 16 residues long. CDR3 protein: CASSDSGGTGGEKLFF. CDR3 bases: TGTGCCAGCAGTGACTCCGGGGGGACAGGGGGTGAAAAACTGTTTTTT.

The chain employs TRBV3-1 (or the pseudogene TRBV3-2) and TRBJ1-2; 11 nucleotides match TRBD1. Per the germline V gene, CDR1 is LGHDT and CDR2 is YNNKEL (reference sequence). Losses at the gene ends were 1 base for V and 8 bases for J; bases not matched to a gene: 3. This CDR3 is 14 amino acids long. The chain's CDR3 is CASSQGTGGVGYTF. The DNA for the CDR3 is TGTGCCAGCAGCCAAGGGACAGGGGGCGTGGGCTACACCTTC.

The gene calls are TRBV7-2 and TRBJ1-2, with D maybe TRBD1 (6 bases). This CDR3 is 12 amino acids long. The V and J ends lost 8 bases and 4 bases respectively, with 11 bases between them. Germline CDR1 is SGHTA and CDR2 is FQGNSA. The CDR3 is CASEDSSYGYTF. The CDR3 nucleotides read TGTGCCAGCGAGGACAGTTCCTATGGCTACACCTTC.

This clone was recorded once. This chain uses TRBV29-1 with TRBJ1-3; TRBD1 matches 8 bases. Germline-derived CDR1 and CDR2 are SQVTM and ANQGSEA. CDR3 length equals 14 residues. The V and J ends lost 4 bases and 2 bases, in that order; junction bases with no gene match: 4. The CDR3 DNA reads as TGCAGCGTTGGCCTGGGACAGGCTGGAAACACCATATATTTT. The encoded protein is CSVGLGQAGNTIYF.

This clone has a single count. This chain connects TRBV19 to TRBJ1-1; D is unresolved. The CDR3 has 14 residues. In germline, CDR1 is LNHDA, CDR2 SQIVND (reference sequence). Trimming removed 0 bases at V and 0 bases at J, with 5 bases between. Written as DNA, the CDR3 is TGTGCCAGTAGTATAGAACTGATGAACACTGAAGCTTTCTTT. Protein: CASSIELMNTEAFF.

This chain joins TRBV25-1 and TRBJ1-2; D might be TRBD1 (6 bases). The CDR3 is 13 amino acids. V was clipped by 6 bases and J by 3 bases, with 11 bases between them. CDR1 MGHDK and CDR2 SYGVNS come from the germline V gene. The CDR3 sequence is CASSPRGYYGYTF. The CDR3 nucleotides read TGTGCCAGCAGCCCCAGGGGCTACTATGGCTACACCTTC.

Here the CDR3 reads CASSLGSGAGGQETQYF. The CDR3 DNA is TGCGCCAGCAGCTTGGGGTCAGGAGCGGGGGGTCAAGAGACCCAGTACTTC. This sequence joins TRBV5-1 and TRBJ2-5, with TRBD2 matching 9 bases. CDR3 length: 17 amino acids. With V trimmed by 0 bases and J by 2 bases, 8 bases remained unmatched. Germline-derived CDR1 and CDR2 are SGHRS and YFSETQ.

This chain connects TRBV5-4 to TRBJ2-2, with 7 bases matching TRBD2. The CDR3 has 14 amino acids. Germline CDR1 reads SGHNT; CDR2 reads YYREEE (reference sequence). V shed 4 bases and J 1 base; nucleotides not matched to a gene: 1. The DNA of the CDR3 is TGTGCCAGCAGCACGGGGGGGAACACCGGGGAGCTGTTTTTT. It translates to CASSTGGNTGELFF.

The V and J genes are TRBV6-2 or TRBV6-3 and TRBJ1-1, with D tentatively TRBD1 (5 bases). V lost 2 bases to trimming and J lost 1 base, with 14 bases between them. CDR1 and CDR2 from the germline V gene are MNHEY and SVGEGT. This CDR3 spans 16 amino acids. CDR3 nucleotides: TGTGCCAGCAGTTACGACCGCGGGGCGCCGAACACTGAAGCTTTCTTT. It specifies CASSYDRGAPNTEAFF.